These T cell receptor beta chains were read from a single sample in a study of T-cell reconstitution after alpha-beta-depleted transplantation in children. Using its own MiXCR run on the PCR reads, TCRdb lists one record per CDR3 protein. The table has about 110,000 distinct CDR3 sequences, about 6.4% seen once. Sequenced here: PBMCs, mostly from graft donor cells, sampled 360 days after TCRalphabeta/CD19-depleted stem cell transplant. The source of these receptors is a male patient under 10 years old who had a stem cell transplant for acute lymphoblastic leukemia, so the T cells may come from the graft donor. Both conserved end residues are part of each CDR3. Fields, in order: J gene, D gene, clone size, V gene, CDR3 DNA, CDR3 protein. D genes are given only for firm matches. Where a row states a size, it is once, few, many or the class of an expanded clone; other rows omit it.

TRBJ2-7 | - | many | TRBV27 | TGTGCCAGCAGTTTAACGGGACGGTGGGGCACCGAGCAGTACTTC | CASSLTGRWGTEQYF
TRBJ2-5 | - | many | TRBV10-3 | TGTGCCATCTGGGAGGGGGCGCGTGAGACCCAGTACTTC | CAIWEGARETQYF
TRBJ2-7 | - | - | TRBV27 | TGTGCCAGCGGAGGGTTGTCCTGCGAGCAGTACTTC | CASGGLSCEQYF
TRBJ2-5 | TRBD1 | many | TRBV7-2 | TGTGCCAGCAGCACTGACAGGGGGAGGGAGACCCAGTACTTC | CASSTDRGRETQYF
TRBJ2-1 | - | many | TRBV13 | TGTGCCAGCAGTGGGACTTTACCCAATGAGCAGTTCTTC | CASSGTLPNEQFF
TRBJ2-5 | - | few | TRBV9 | TGTGCCAGCAGCGTAGTGGGCAGGGTTCGGGAGACCCAGTACTTC | CASSVVGRVRETQYF
TRBJ2-3 | TRBD1 | few | TRBV19 | TGTGCCAGTGCCGGGACAGGGGGATCTGGAGATACGCAGTATTTT | CASAGTGGSGDTQYF
TRBJ2-7 | TRBD1 | many | TRBV10-3 | TGTGCCATCAGGGGGGACAGGGGGGCCTACGAGCAGTACTTC | CAIRGDRGAYEQYF
TRBJ2-3 | - | many | TRBV28 | TGTGCCAGCAGTTTTTGGCATTCCACAGATACGCAGTATTTT | CASSFWHSTDTQYF
TRBJ1-2 | - | - | TRBV2 | TGTGCCAGCAGTACCCGTGATGGCTACACCTTC | CASSTRDGYTF